Below, 20 T cell receptor beta chains from the same sample are listed, as sequenced in a study of cytomegalovirus exposure and HLA in healthy donors. Method: immunoSEQ multiplex PCR; TCRdb's copy keeps in-frame clones and lacks some. In the table there are about 56,000 clones, around 93% of which are singletons. The sample consisted of PBMCs. The source is a woman in her late teens or twenties in good health and CMV-seropositive.

This clone was observed once. The J gene is TRBJ1-2, the V gene TRBV4-1; 7 bases fit TRBD1. Germline CDR1 MGHRA, CDR2 YSYEKL. This CDR3 spans 15 amino acids. Losses at the gene ends were 0 bases for V and 8 bases for J; bases not matched to a gene: 9. CDR3: CASSQEGGGGGGYTF. The CDR3 nucleotides are TGCGCCAGCAGCCAAGAGGGAGGAGGGGGCGGCGGCTACACCTTC.

The chain is built from TRBV28 and TRBJ2-7; D might be TRBD1 (5 bases). Trimming shortened V by 7 bases and J by 2 bases, and 15 bases separated the two germline ends. The CDR3 sequence is 14 residues long. CDR1 is MDHEN, CDR2 SYDVKM, per germline. The CDR3 DNA reads TGTGCCAGCACCCCTCAGGGTTCACCCTACGAGCAGTACTTC. It is translated as CASTPQGSPYEQYF.

With regard to this clone: One end of the junction does not line up with germline, which may come from a read error. This rearrangement joins TRBV11-2 to TRBJ2-2; 7 nucleotides agree with TRBD1. CDR1 is SGHAT, CDR2 FQNNGV, per germline. The CDR3 runs to 15 residues. CDR3 bases: TGTGCCAGCAGCTTAGGCAGGGGGAACCCCGGGGAGCTGTTTTTT. Protein sequence: CASSLGRGNPGELFF.

The chain carries TRBV28 and TRBJ1-1, with 8 bases fitting TRBD1. Germline CDR1 MDHEN, CDR2 SYDVKM. The CDR3 runs 15 residues. V shed 2 bases and J 6 bases; nucleotides not matched to a gene: 8. CDR3 amino acids: CASSLPGQGGPEAFF. CDR3 bases: TGTGCCAGCAGTTTACCCGGACAGGGAGGACCTGAAGCTTTCTTT. Supplemented by reference TRBV28 and TRBJ1-1, the full variable domain reads DVKVTQSSRYLVKRTGEKVFLECVQDMDHENMFWYRQDPGLGLRLIYFSYDVKMKEKGDIPEGYSVSREKKERFSLILESASTNQTSMYLCASSLPGQGGPEAFFGQGTRLTVV.

This clone was observed once. The chain uses TRBV7-9 and TRBJ2-5, with 7 bases matching TRBD1. CDR1 is SEHNR and CDR2 is FQNEAQ in the germline V gene (reference sequence). The CDR3 totals 14 residues. J lost 2 bases, V lost 1 base, and 1 base had no gene match. The CDR3 DNA is TGTGCCAGCAGCTTAGGGGACAGTCAAGAGACCCAGTACTTC. It translates to CASSLGDSQETQYF.

The chain uses TRBV5-4 and TRBJ1-1, with 8 bases matching TRBD1. Germline CDR1 is SGHNT and CDR2 is YYREEE (reference sequence). The CDR3 loop spans 14 amino acids. The V gene end was trimmed by 7 bases and the J gene end by 5 bases; junction bases not matched to a gene: 10. CDR3 region: CASSGGGTQTEAFF. CDR3 coding DNA: TGTGCCAGCTCAGGGGGCGGAACCCAGACTGAAGCTTTCTTT.

The rearrangement uses TRBV11-2 and TRBJ2-1, with D maybe TRBD2 (7 bases). V was shortened by 4 bases and J by 2 bases, with 12 bases between the two germline ends. Germline loops: CDR1 SGHAT, CDR2 FQNNGV. CDR3 length: 15 amino acids. Here the CDR3 reads CASSWGGPTYNEQFF. The DNA for the CDR3 is TGTGCCAGCAGCTGGGGGGGGCCGACCTACAATGAGCAGTTCTTC.

V is TRBV28 and J is TRBJ2-7, with 8 nucleotides matching TRBD1. The V gene end was trimmed by 4 bases and the J gene end by 6 bases; junction bases not matched to a gene: 11. This CDR3 has 15 amino acids. Germline-derived CDR1 and CDR2 are MDHEN and SYDVKM. CDR3 coding DNA: TGTGCCAGCAGTTACTCCGGGACAGGTATCTCCGAGCAGTACTTC. It encodes CASSYSGTGISEQYF.

The V and J genes are TRBV2 and TRBJ2-1; 7 nucleotides agree with TRBD2. The trim removed 6 bases at V and 4 bases at J, leaving 9 bases unmatched. Germline V gives CDR1 SNHLY, CDR2 FYNNEI. This CDR3 has 15 residues. Written as DNA, the CDR3 is TGTGCCAGCAGGGGGTCGGGGGGACCGTACAATGAGCAGTTCTTC. This encodes CASRGSGGPYNEQFF.

The CDR3, as DNA: TGCGCCAGCAGCCAAGCCGGGGACAGGGCCTCCTACGAGCAGTACTTC. This codes for CASSQAGDRASYEQYF. V and J are TRBV4-1 and TRBJ2-7; TRBD1 agrees at 9 bases. Germline CDR1 reads MGHRA; CDR2 reads YSYEKL. CDR3 length: 16 amino acids. V shed 1 base, J shed 0 bases, and the junction held 4 bases outside the gene matches.

This chain links TRBV7-9 with TRBJ2-7, with a weak D call TRBD2 (6 bases). Germline CDR1 is SEHNR and CDR2 is FQNEAQ (reference sequence). The V end lost 2 bases, the J end lost 3 bases, and 11 bases lay between the germline ends. The CDR3 consists of 14 residues. CDR3 region: CASSLSGGDYEQYF. CDR3 coding DNA: TGTGCCAGCAGCTTATCGGGCGGGGACTACGAGCAGTACTTC.

The chain links TRBV29-1 to TRBJ1-2; TRBD1 agrees at 7 bases. Trimming cost V 5 bases and J 5 bases; bases outside gene matches: 8. The CDR3 contains 13 residues. Per the germline V gene, CDR1 is SQVTM and CDR2 is ANQGSEA. The CDR3 loop reads CSVKRGPEYGYTF. Written as DNA, the CDR3 is TGCAGCGTTAAAAGGGGGCCGGAGTATGGCTACACCTTC. The whole variable domain, filled in from reference TRBV29-1 and TRBJ1-2, reads SAVISQKPSRDICQRGTSLTIQCQVDSQVTMMFWYRQQPGQSLTLIATANQGSEATYESGFVIDKFPISRPNLTFSTLTVSNMSPEDSSIYLCSVKRGPEYGYTFGSGTRLTVV.

The chain links TRBV29-1 to TRBJ1-4; D is undetermined. Germline V gene lookup returns CDR1 SQVTM and CDR2 ANQGSEA. The CDR3 has 14 amino acids. The V end was cut by 7 bases, the J end by 3 bases, with 15 bases between. CDR3 in amino acids: CSAKRPGANEKLFF. CDR3 sequence (DNA): TGCAGCGCTAAACGACCCGGGGCTAATGAAAAACTGTTTTTT. Full variable domain (outside the CDR3, taken from reference TRBV29-1 and TRBJ1-4): SAVISQKPSRDICQRGTSLTIQCQVDSQVTMMFWYRQQPGQSLTLIATANQGSEATYESGFVIDKFPISRPNLTFSTLTVSNMSPEDSSIYLCSAKRPGANEKLFFGSGTQLSVL.

V gene TRBV9 combines with J gene TRBJ2-1; TRBD2 agrees at 8 bases. CDR1 SGDLS and CDR2 YYNGEE come from the germline V gene. The junction had 10 bases not matched to a gene; V was cut back by 1 base and J by 7 bases. This CDR3 region has 16 residues. CDR3 in amino acids: CASSVLGAGDLNEQFF. CDR3 sequence (DNA): TGTGCCAGCAGCGTACTCGGAGCGGGGGACTTGAATGAGCAGTTCTTC.

In this sample, this clone is medium-sized. The chain employs TRBV15 and TRBJ2-2, with 7 bases fitting TRBD1. Trimming took 5 bases from V and 7 from J; bases not matched to a gene: 16. CDR3 length equals 17 residues. Germline V CDR1 and CDR2: LNHNV, YYDKDF (reference sequence). CDR3 in amino acids: CATSELLGEGAGGELFF. In nucleotides, the CDR3 is TGTGCCACCAGCGAGCTATTAGGAGAGGGGGCTGGCGGGGAGCTGTTTTTT.

The chain employs TRBV7-9 and TRBJ2-5; TRBD1 might be the D (6 bases). The V end lost 5 bases, the J end lost 4 bases, and 17 bases lay between the germline ends. The CDR3 is 15 amino acids. Per germline, CDR1 SEHNR and CDR2 FQNEAQ (reference sequence). The CDR3 is CASSQRDNHRETQYF. CDR3 DNA: TGTGCCAGCAGCCAACGGGACAATCATAGAGAGACCCAGTACTTC.

This clone was counted once. The genes are TRBV9 and TRBJ2-5; TRBD2 matches at 8 bases. CDR3 length: 16 amino acids. Germline V gene sequence: CDR1 SGDLS, CDR2 YYNGEE. The V and J ends lost 0 bases and 4 bases, in that order; junction bases with no gene match: 8. CDR3 protein: CASSVGFSGVGETQYF. CDR3 DNA sequence: TGTGCCAGCAGCGTAGGGTTTAGCGGGGTGGGAGAGACCCAGTACTTC.

The chain has TRBV5-3 and TRBJ1-5, with 9 positions matching TRBD1. TRBV5-3 is treated as an ORF (open reading frame) with a function not yet certain. CDR3 length: 16 residues. J was trimmed by 8 bases and V by 4 bases; bases with no gene match: 13. CDR3 sequence reads: CARSNSGQGGLEPQHF. The CDR3, as DNA: TGTGCCAGAAGCAATTCGGGACAGGGTGGGTTAGAGCCCCAGCATTTT.

The J gene is TRBJ2-2, the V gene TRBV15; possible D gene TRBD2, 5 bases. Trimming removed 5 bases at V and 2 bases at J, with 12 bases between. CDR3 length equals 15 residues. Germline assignment: CDR1 LNHNV and CDR2 YYDKDF (reference sequence). CDR3 loop: CATSGTRPNTGELFF. In DNA form, the CDR3 reads TGTGCCACCAGCGGAACTAGACCCAACACCGGGGAGCTGTTTTTT.

This sequence joins TRBV6-5 and TRBJ2-5; the match to TRBD1 covers 9 bases. CDR3 length equals 15 residues. Germline values: CDR1 MNHEY, CDR2 SVGAGI. The trim removed 5 bases at V and 5 bases at J, leaving 9 bases unmatched. The CDR3 DNA reads TGTGCCAGCAGTCCGGGACAGGGACGGTATGAGACCCAGTACTTC. It is translated as CASSPGQGRYETQYF.